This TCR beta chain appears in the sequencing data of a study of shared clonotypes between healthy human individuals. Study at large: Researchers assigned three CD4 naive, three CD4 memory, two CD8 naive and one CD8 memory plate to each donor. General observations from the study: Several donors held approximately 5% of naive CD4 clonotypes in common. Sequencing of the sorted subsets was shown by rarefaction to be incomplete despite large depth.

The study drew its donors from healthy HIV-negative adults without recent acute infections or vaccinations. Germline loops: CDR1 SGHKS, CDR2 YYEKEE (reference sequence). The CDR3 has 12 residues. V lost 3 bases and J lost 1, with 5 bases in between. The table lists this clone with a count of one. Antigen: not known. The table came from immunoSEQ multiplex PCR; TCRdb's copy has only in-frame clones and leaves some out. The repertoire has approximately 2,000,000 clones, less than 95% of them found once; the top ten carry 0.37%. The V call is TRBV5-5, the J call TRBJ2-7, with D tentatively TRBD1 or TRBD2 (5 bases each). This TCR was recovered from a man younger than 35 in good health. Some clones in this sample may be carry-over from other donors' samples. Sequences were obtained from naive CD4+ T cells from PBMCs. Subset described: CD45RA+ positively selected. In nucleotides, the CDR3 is TGTGCCAGCAGCTGGGGGTCCTACGAGCAGTACTTC. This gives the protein CASSWGSYEQYF.